This T cell receptor beta chain originates from a study of post-analysis software for immune sequencing data. Notes on the study in general: With TRBV5-6, TRBV5-1 and TRBV20-1 included, about 5 TRBV segments were more frequent in patients than in controls. Samples from one preparation batch, clustered by F measure, grouped strongly together.

Trimming took off 5 bases at V and 4 bases at J, with 17 bases between the two ends. Germline-derived CDR1 and CDR2 are SGHTA and FQGNSA. The length of the CDR3 is 15 residues. Comments on this clonotype: The antigen remains unidentified.

The TCR beta cDNA libraries carried unique molecular identifiers. TCRdb recomputed calls from the PCR reads with MiXCR, one row per CDR3 protein. The sample holds under 650,000 distinct CDR3 sequences, about 44% seen once. The receptor's source is a girl aged 5 to 17 with multiple sclerosis. The V call is TRBV7-2, the J call TRBJ1-1, with D perhaps TRBD1 (5 bases). Sample: blood. The DNA of the CDR3 is TGTGCCAGCAGCCCCCAGGGTACGGGGGGCACTGAAGCTTTCTTT. It translates to CASSPQGTGGTEAFF.